Listed below are T cell receptor beta chains from one sample, sequenced in a study of CD8 T cells in Susac syndrome. In TCRdb, the immunoSEQ multiplex PCR reads were re-called with MiXCR into one record per CDR3 protein. The sample holds approximately 300,000 distinct CDR3 sequences, 75% to 85% seen once. What was sequenced was CD8+ T cells from PBMCs. Every receptor here comes from a human donor with multiple sclerosis. Both conserved end residues are part of each CDR3. D genes are given only for firm matches.

j_call d_call v_call cdr3_nt cdr3_aa
TRBJ1-1 TRBD1 TRBV28 TGTGCCAGCAGTCAACTCAACAGGGGCGCAGAAGCTTTCTTT CASSQLNRGAEAFF
TRBJ2-7 TRBD1 TRBV4-2 TGTGCCAGCAGCCAAATCGGGACAGGGCCCAACGAGCAGTACTTC CASSQIGTGPNEQYF
TRBJ2-6 TRBD1 TRBV25-1 TGTGCCAGCAGTGGATCTATTAGACAGGGGTACGGGGCCAACGTCCTGACTTTC CASSGSIRQGYGANVLTF
TRBJ2-7 NA TRBV2 TGTGCCAGCGCTTCCTACGAGCAGTACTTC CASASYEQYF
TRBJ2-3 TRBD1 TRBV4-3 TGCGCCAGCAGCCAAGAATTTTTTGGGGACAGGGCCACAGATACGCAGTATTTT CASSQEFFGDRATDTQYF
TRBJ2-7 NA TRBV3-1 TGTGCCAGCAGCCCGGATCCCATCTCCTACGAGCAGTACTTC CASSPDPISYEQYF
TRBJ1-4 TRBD1 TRBV28 TGTGCCAGCGGAACAGGGGCGAGGAATGAAAAACTGTTTTTT CASGTGARNEKLFF
TRBJ1-5 NA TRBV25-1 TGTGCCAGCAGTGACAGGGGCAATCAGCCCCAGCATTTT CASSDRGNQPQHF
TRBJ2-5 NA TRBV2 TGTGCCAGCAGTGAAAAAACCATTGGGGAGACCCAGTACTTC CASSEKTIGETQYF
TRBJ2-1 TRBD2 TRBV7-9 TGTGCCAGCAGCTACCGATTTGGGACTAGCGGGACTGATGAGCAGTTCTTC CASSYRFGTSGTDEQFF
TRBJ2-7 TRBD1 TRBV12-3/TRBV12-4 TGTGCCAGCACCGAAGGGGGCTATTCCTACGAGCAGTACTTC CASTEGGYSYEQYF
TRBJ2-5 TRBD2 TRBV9 TGTGCCAGCAGCGAGGGACTAGTGGGAGAGACCCAGTACTTC CASSEGLVGETQYF
TRBJ1-4 NA TRBV19 TGTGCCAGCGCTGACCGAACAACTAATGAAAAACTGTTTTTT CASADRTTNEKLFF
TRBJ2-7 NA TRBV7-9 TGTGCCAGCAGCCCTACGCTAGGGGGGGGCTCCTACGAGCAGTACTTC CASSPTLGGGSYEQYF
TRBJ2-5 NA TRBV28 TGTGCCAGCAGTGGGGACGTTAGGTACTTC CASSGDVRYF
TRBJ2-7 NA TRBV13 TGTGCCAGCAGCCCTAGCCTTACGGGCGAGCAGTACTTC CASSPSLTGEQYF
TRBJ2-7 TRBD2 TRBV6-2/TRBV6-3 TGTGCCAGCACTAGCGGCTACGAGCAGTACTTC CASTSGYEQYF
TRBJ2-7 NA TRBV12-3/TRBV12-4 TGTGCCAGCAGTTTTTTCGCGAGACGGGTGTACTACGAGCAGTACTTC CASSFFARRVYYEQYF
TRBJ2-1 TRBD2 TRBV19 TGTGCCAGCCGGACTAGCGGGAGTTTCAATGAGCAGTTCTTC CASRTSGSFNEQFF
TRBJ1-2 TRBD1 TRBV7-2 TGTGCCAGCAGCTACCGACAGGGGGGCTATGGCTACACCTTC CASSYRQGGYGYTF
TRBJ2-7 NA TRBV28 TGTGCCAGCAGTTTAGAACTGAGTTCCTACGAGCAGTACTTC CASSLELSSYEQYF
TRBJ2-3 NA TRBV20-1 TGCAGTGCTAGAAGCTACGTAGGGCCAGATACGCAGTATTTT CSARSYVGPDTQYF
TRBJ2-1 NA TRBV12-3/TRBV12-4 TGTGCCAGCAGTTTACTCACAGGGTTGTTTAATGAGCAGTTCTTC CASSLLTGLFNEQFF
TRBJ1-1 NA TRBV9 TGTGCCAGCAGTGGTTCGGGGAACATGAACACTGAAGCTTTCTTT CASSGSGNMNTEAFF
TRBJ2-7 TRBD1 TRBV19 TGTGCCAGTAGTAGGACAGGGGTCTACGAGCAGTACTTC CASSRTGVYEQYF
TRBJ2-2 NA TRBV3-1 TGTGCCAGCAGCCAAGATTCTGGCGTAGGCGAGCTGTTTTTT CASSQDSGVGELFF
TRBJ2-1 NA TRBV27 TGTGCCAGCAGATTGGGAAGGAGCTCCTACAATGAGCAGTTCTTC CASRLGRSSYNEQFF
TRBJ2-1 NA TRBV4-2 TGTGCCAGCAGCACCGGAGGGCCGTACAATGAGCAGTTCTTC CASSTGGPYNEQFF
TRBJ2-1 TRBD2 TRBV7-2 TGTGCCAGCAGCTCTCGGACTAGTTTCGCCAATGAGCAGTTCTTC CASSSRTSFANEQFF
TRBJ2-1 NA TRBV28 TGTGCCAGCAGTTCCCCAGAGAAAGCGCCTTACAATGAGCAGTTCTTC CASSSPEKAPYNEQFF
TRBJ2-3 NA TRBV11-2 TGTGCCAGCAGCTTAGAGGTCCAAGATACGCAGTATTTT CASSLEVQDTQYF